This TCR beta chain originates from a study of T-cell reconstitution after alpha-beta-depleted transplantation in children. Turning to this clonotype: Its antigen remains unknown.

General study points: Recipient T cells and thymic progenitors that survived gave rise to the high TCRbeta diversity observed at day 60 in some patients. T-cell numbers and diversity, one year after transplant, stemmed largely from T cells that were newly produced.

Construction of the TCRbeta library involved unique molecular identifiers. MiXCR was run by TCRdb on the PCR reads, yielding one entry per CDR3 protein. The table shows 4,000 to 6,000 distinct CDR3 sequences, with approximately 27% occurring only once. Trimming left V 2 bases short and J 2 bases short, with 14 bases between. Germline V gene sequence: CDR1 SGHDT, CDR2 YYEEEE. The CDR3 has 15 residues. This sequence was found in a male patient between 2 and 15 years old who had a stem cell transplant for acute lymphoblastic leukemia, so the T cells may come from the graft donor. The sample in question was PBMCs, mostly from graft donor cells, obtained 60 days after TCRalphabeta/CD19-depleted stem cell transplant. The genes are TRBV5-6 and TRBJ2-7; a weak D match, TRBD1 (5 bases). The CDR3 reads CASSFWTPATYEQYF. CDR3 DNA: TGTGCCAGCAGCTTCTGGACACCGGCGACCTACGAGCAGTACTTC.